Included here is one T cell receptor (beta chain) sequence, with context. Its cognate antigen is unknown. Synthesis of TCR cDNA relied on 5'RACE template switching, which attached a universal primer site and UMIs. TCRdb used MiXCR to reprocess the 5' RACE reads, holding one entry per CDR3 protein. The profile shows 300,000 to 400,000 distinct CDR3 sequences, roughly 8% of them singletons. This record belongs to a study of T cells after yellow fever vaccination. CDR3 length equals 15 residues. V trimming: 2 bases; J trimming: 9 bases; junction bases outside the gene matches: 9. Study-wide results and caveats: Repertoires sorted by FACS could include abundant clonotypes that are contaminants from the bulk population. Most primary-vaccination clones reappeared after the booster (about 95% CD4, around 88% CD8).

V gene TRBV12-3 or TRBV12-4 combines with J gene TRBJ2-7; 11 bases are a match to TRBD2. The sequencing here drew on PBMCs, taken more than 40 days after the first yellow fever vaccination. This sequence originates from a man aged 18 to 29 who received the YFV17D yellow fever vaccine. This CDR3 reads CASSLNSGGEIGQYF. The CDR3 coding sequence is TGTGCCAGCAGTTTAAATAGCGGGGGGGAAATCGGGCAGTACTTC.